The present entry profiles one T cell receptor beta chain with its context. Its antigen is unknown. The data were obtained in a study of cytomegalovirus exposure and HLA in healthy donors. Study-wide results and caveats: Reports state that TCR beta sequences accurately predicted most subjects' HLA-A and HLA-B alleles.

The V gene end was trimmed by 4 bases and the J gene end by 0 bases; junction bases not matched to a gene: 0. From germline, CDR1 is SNHLY and CDR2 FYNNEI. The CDR3 extends over 14 amino acids. 13 Jbeta primers and 60 Vbeta primers were used for the PCR. Sequenced by immunoSEQ multiplex PCR; TCRdb stores in-frame clones only, minus some. The sample comprises about 170,000 clones, 80% to 85% of which are singletons, and approximately 1.2% rests with the top ten. Material for sequencing was PBMCs. The source is a boy aged 2 to 10 in good health and CMV-seronegative. The rearrangement uses TRBV2 and TRBJ2-3, with 8 bases fitting TRBD1. CDR3 sequence (DNA): TGTGCCAGCAGTGGGACAGGGAGCACAGATACGCAGTATTTT. This gives the protein CASSGTGSTDTQYF.